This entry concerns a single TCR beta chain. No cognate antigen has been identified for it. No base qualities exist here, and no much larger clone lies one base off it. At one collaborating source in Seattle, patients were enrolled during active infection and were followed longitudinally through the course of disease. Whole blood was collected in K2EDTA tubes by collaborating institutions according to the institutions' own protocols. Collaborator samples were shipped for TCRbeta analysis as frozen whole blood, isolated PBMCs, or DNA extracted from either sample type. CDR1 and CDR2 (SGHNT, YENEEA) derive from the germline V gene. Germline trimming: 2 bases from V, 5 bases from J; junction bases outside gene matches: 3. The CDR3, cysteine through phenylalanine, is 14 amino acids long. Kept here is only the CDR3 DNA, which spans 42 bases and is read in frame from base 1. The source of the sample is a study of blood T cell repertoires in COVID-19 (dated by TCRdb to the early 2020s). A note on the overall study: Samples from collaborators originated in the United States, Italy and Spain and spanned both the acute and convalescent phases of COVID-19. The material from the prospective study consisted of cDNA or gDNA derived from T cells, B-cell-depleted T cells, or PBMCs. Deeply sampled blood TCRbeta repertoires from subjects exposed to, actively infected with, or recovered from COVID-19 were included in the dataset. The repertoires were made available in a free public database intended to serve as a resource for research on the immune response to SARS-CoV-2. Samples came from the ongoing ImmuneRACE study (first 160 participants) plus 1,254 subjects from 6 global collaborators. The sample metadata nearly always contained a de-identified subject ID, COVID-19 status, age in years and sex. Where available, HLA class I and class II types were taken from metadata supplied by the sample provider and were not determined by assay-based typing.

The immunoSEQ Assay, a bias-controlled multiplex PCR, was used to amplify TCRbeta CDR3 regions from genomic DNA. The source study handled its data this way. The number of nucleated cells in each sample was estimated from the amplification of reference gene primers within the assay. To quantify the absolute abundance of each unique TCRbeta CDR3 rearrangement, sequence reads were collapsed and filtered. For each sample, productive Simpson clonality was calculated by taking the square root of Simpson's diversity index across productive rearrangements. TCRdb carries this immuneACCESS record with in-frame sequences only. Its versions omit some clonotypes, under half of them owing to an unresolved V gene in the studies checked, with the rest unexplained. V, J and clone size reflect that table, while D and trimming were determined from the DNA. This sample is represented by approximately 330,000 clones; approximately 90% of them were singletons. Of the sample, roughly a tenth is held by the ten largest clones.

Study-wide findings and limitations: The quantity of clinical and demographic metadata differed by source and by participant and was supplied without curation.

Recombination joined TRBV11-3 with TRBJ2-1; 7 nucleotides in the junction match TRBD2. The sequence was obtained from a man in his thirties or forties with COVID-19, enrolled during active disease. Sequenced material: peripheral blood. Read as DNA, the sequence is TGTGCCAGCAGCTTACGGGGGGAGGACAATGAGCAGTTCTTC. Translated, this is CASSLRGEDNEQFF.